The 26 T cell receptor beta chains given below trace back to one sample, sequenced in a study of blood T cell repertoires in COVID-19. Here immunoSEQ multiplex PCR was the method, and the copy in TCRdb shows in-frame clones only, minus some. The sample has approximately 200,000 clones; over 65% are singletons. Sequencing was done on a sample of peripheral blood. Every receptor here comes from a person aged 65 to 85 with COVID-19, enrolled during active disease.

The chain combines TRBV18 with TRBJ2-5, with 7 bases matching TRBD2. CDR3 length: 15 amino acids. Trimming took 2 bases from V and 5 from J; bases not matched to a gene: 8. The germline V gene encodes CDR1 KGHSH and CDR2 LQKENI. The CDR3 nucleotides read TGTGCCAGCTCACCAAGCCTCGGGGGGTTGGAGACCCAGTACTTC. It is translated as CASSPSLGGLETQYF.

The gene calls are TRBV4-3 and TRBJ1-2; a possible D gene is TRBD1 (6 bases). This CDR3 is built from 17 residues. Trimming shortened V by 0 bases and J by 8 bases, and 22 bases separated the two germline ends. Germline assignment: CDR1 LGHNA and CDR2 YSLEER. CDR3 DNA: TGCGCCAGCAGCCAAGATGAAACAGAACGCCACAGGGAGGGCTACACCTTC. Encoded protein: CASSQDETERHREGYTF.

This clone was recorded once. The chain carries TRBV5-5 and TRBJ2-2; D may be TRBD1 (5 bases). CDR1 SGHKS and CDR2 YYEKEE come from the germline V gene (reference sequence). V lost 0 bases to trimming and J lost 6 bases, with 15 bases between them. This CDR3 contains 16 residues. The CDR3 reads CASSLAGVQVAGELFF. Written as DNA, the CDR3 is TGTGCCAGCAGCTTGGCTGGAGTACAGGTTGCCGGGGAGCTGTTTTTT.

The chain combines TRBV6-2 or TRBV6-3 with TRBJ2-5; 16 positions agree with TRBD2. Germline CDR1 reads MNHEY; CDR2 reads SVGEGT. J was trimmed by 2 bases and V by 6 bases; bases with no gene match: 6. The CDR3 has 17 amino acids. The CDR3, as DNA: TGTGCCAGCAGCGGGACTAGCGGGAGGGCCGATCAAGAGACCCAGTACTTC. Translated, it gives CASSGTSGRADQETQYF.

The chain joins TRBV10-1 to TRBJ2-3, with TRBD2 as a possible D gene (6 bases). Germline lookup yields CDR1 WNHNN and CDR2 SYGVQD (reference sequence). V lost 7 bases, J lost 2 bases, and 37 bases lay in between. This CDR3 region has 22 residues. CDR3 bases: TGCGCCAGCAATCCGCCGCCGTGGGGGGAGAGAACACACCCCAAGATCACAGATACGCAGTATTTT. Translated, it gives CASNPPPWGERTHPKITDTQYF.

This rearrangement joins TRBV6-5 to TRBJ2-5, with 7 bases identical to TRBD2. The CDR3 contains 12 residues. The trim removed 8 bases at V and 4 bases at J, leaving 4 bases unmatched. The germline V gene encodes CDR1 MNHEY and CDR2 SVGAGI. CDR3 loop: CASGRAGETQYF. The CDR3 DNA reads TGTGCCAGCGGGAGGGCCGGAGAGACCCAGTACTTC.

The genes are TRBV19 and TRBJ2-1, with D possibly matching TRBD2 (6 bases). This CDR3 has 14 residues. In germline, CDR1 is LNHDA, CDR2 SQIVND (reference sequence). Trimming took off 6 bases at V and 6 bases at J, with 15 bases between the two ends. The CDR3 DNA is TGTGCCAGTAGCCGGGCGGGATCCGTCAATGAGCAGTTCTTC. It specifies CASSRAGSVNEQFF.

The gene calls are TRBV28 and TRBJ2-3, with D possibly TRBD1 on 6 matching bases. The V end lost 4 bases, the J end lost 4 bases, and 15 bases lay between the germline ends. CDR1 is MDHEN and CDR2 is SYDVKM in the germline V gene. This CDR3 region has 15 residues. The CDR3 here is CASSSQGWGPDTQYF. In DNA, the CDR3 is TGTGCCAGCAGTTCCCAGGGATGGGGGCCAGATACGCAGTATTTT.

This chain joins TRBV4-3 and TRBJ1-2; 7 bases match TRBD1. The ends lost 3 bases at V and 7 bases at J; junction bases unmatched: 8. The germline CDR1 and CDR2 sequences are LGHNA and YSLEER. The CDR3 has 14 amino acids. The CDR3 coding sequence is TGCGCCAGCAGCCAGGAGACAGGGAACGGTGGCTACACCTTC. It translates to CASSQETGNGGYTF.

This chain connects TRBV3-1 (or the pseudogene TRBV3-2) to TRBJ2-2, with D possibly being TRBD2 (5 bases). This CDR3 comprises 13 residues. From germline, CDR1 is LGHDT and CDR2 YNNKEL (reference sequence). V was clipped by 9 bases and J by 4 bases, with 12 bases between them. This chain's CDR3 is CASSLAATGELFF. The CDR3 region has the DNA TGTGCCAGTTCCCTAGCAGCCACCGGGGAGCTGTTTTTT.

V and J are TRBV11-3 and TRBJ2-1; 11 bases map to TRBD1. Germline V gene data show CDR1 as SGHNT and CDR2 as YENEEA. V lost 0 bases and J lost 7; bases outside the gene matches: 5. The CDR3 has 16 amino acids. As DNA, the CDR3 is TGTGCCAGCAGCTTAGATGGGACAGGGGGAAGGAATGAGCAGTTCTTC. Translated, it gives CASSLDGTGGRNEQFF.

V is TRBV2 and J is TRBJ2-3; 7 bases map to TRBD1. From germline, CDR1 is SNHLY and CDR2 FYNNEI. J was trimmed by 0 bases and V by 5 bases; bases with no gene match: 5. The CDR3 consists of 15 residues. The CDR3 nucleotides read TGTGCCAGCAGTCTCCGGGACAGCAGCACAGATACGCAGTATTTT. This translates into CASSLRDSSTDTQYF.

The V gene is TRBV12-3 or TRBV12-4, the J gene TRBJ1-1; D gene unclear. CDR3 length equals 13 residues. V dropped 1 base and J dropped 7 bases, with 10 bases sitting between them. Written as DNA, the CDR3 is TGTGCCAGCAGTTTAGGAGGGCGAGTTGAAGCTTTCTTT. This gives the protein CASSLGGRVEAFF.

The gene calls are TRBV5-4 and TRBJ1-6; 10 nucleotides line up with TRBD1. Per germline, CDR1 SGHNT and CDR2 YYREEE (reference sequence). V trimming: 0 bases; J trimming: 9 bases; junction bases outside the gene matches: 9. The CDR3 sequence is 17 residues long. Here the CDR3 reads CASSLALGTGVGSPLHF. The CDR3 coding sequence is TGTGCCAGCAGCTTGGCCTTGGGGACAGGGGTAGGTTCACCCCTCCACTTT.

The CDR3 coding sequence is TGTGCCAGCAAACGGGGGAATCAGAACACCGGGGAGCTGTTTTTT. This encodes CASKRGNQNTGELFF. The chain joins TRBV2 to TRBJ2-2; the D gene is possibly TRBD2 (6 bases). Germline CDR1 SNHLY, CDR2 FYNNEI. Trimming stripped 7 bases from V and 1 base from J, with 13 bases between. The length of the CDR3 is 15 residues.

The genes are TRBV3-1 (or the pseudogene TRBV3-2) and TRBJ2-1; a possible D gene is TRBD2 (5 bases). Trimming stripped 6 bases from V and 0 bases from J, with 12 bases between. The CDR3 length is 15 residues. CDR1 LGHDT and CDR2 YNNKEL come from the germline V gene (reference sequence). CDR3 nucleotide sequence: TGTGCCAGCAGACCCACTAGGAGCTCCTACAATGAGCAGTTCTTC. Its protein is CASRPTRSSYNEQFF.

V is TRBV6-6 and J is TRBJ2-5; D call uncertain. Trimming removed 6 bases at V and 5 bases at J, with 7 bases between. CDR1 is MNHNY, CDR2 SVGAGI, per germline (reference sequence). The CDR3 has 11 residues. DNA for the CDR3: TGTGCCAGCAGCCCTCGGGAGACCCAGTACTTC. This translates into CASSPRETQYF.

The gene calls are TRBV19 and TRBJ1-3; a possible D gene is TRBD1 (6 bases). V was trimmed by 3 bases and J by 0 bases, leaving 30 bases between them. CDR1 LNHDA and CDR2 SQIVND come from the germline V gene (reference sequence). CDR3 size: 22 residues. The chain's CDR3 is CASSISGTPLLTLDGSGNTIYF. In DNA, the CDR3 is TGTGCCAGTAGTATTTCCGGGACACCTTTACTAACTCTGGATGGCTCTGGAAACACCATATATTTT. Using reference TRBV19 and TRBJ1-3 for the parts outside the CDR3, the full variable domain is DGGITQSPKYLFRKEGQNVTLSCEQNLNHDAMYWYRQDPGQGLRLIYYSQIVNDFQKGDIAEGYSVSREKKESFPLTVTSAQKNPTAFYLCASSISGTPLLTLDGSGNTIYFGEGSWLTVV.

This chain links TRBV19 with TRBJ1-2, with TRBD1 matching over 9 bases. This CDR3 spans 12 amino acids. Trimming took 5 bases from V and 8 from J; bases not matched to a gene: 3. The germline CDR1 and CDR2 sequences are LNHDA and SQIVND (reference sequence). CDR3 nucleotides: TGTGCCAGTAGTTTCGGACAGGGGGGCTACACCTTC. Protein sequence: CASSFGQGGYTF.

The chain combines TRBV5-1 with TRBJ1-1; D remains unclear. The CDR3 has 14 amino acids. Trimming left V 0 bases short and J 4 bases short, with 10 bases between. Germline loops: CDR1 SGHRS, CDR2 YFSETQ. This CDR3 is CASSLDSGLTEAFF. CDR3 nucleotides: TGCGCCAGCAGCTTGGACAGTGGGCTCACTGAAGCTTTCTTT. Combining the CDR3 with reference TRBV5-1 and TRBJ1-1 gives the whole variable domain KAGVTQTPRYLIKTRGQQVTLSCSPISGHRSVSWYQQTPGQGLQFLFEYFSETQRNKGNFPGRFSGRQFSNSRSEMNVSTLELGDSALYLCASSLDSGLTEAFFGQGTRLTVV.

The chain couples TRBV7-2 to TRBJ1-2, with D hard to call. The CDR3 contains 14 residues. The V end was cut by 4 bases, the J end by 4 bases, with 13 bases between. The germline V gene encodes CDR1 SGHTA and CDR2 FQGNSA. The CDR3 region is CASSSAGYPYGYTF. CDR3 bases: TGTGCCAGCAGCTCCGCAGGTTATCCCTATGGCTACACCTTC.

The chain carries TRBV7-3 and TRBJ2-2, with 7 bases identical to TRBD2. V dropped 2 bases and J dropped 0; count of bases not matched to a gene: 3. There are 16 residues in the CDR3. Germline lookup yields CDR1 SGHTA and CDR2 FQGTGA. CDR3 coding DNA: TGTGCCAGCAGCTTATTTGCGGGGGCGAACACCGGGGAGCTGTTTTTT. Encoded protein: CASSLFAGANTGELFF.

The CDR3 loop is CASSLYSGQETQYF. In DNA form, the CDR3 reads TGTGCCAGCAGTCTATATAGCGGGCAAGAGACCCAGTACTTC. V gene TRBV27 combines with J gene TRBJ2-5; 7 bases map to TRBD2. J was trimmed by 2 bases and V by 5 bases; bases with no gene match: 5. This CDR3 has 14 amino acids. Germline CDR1 MNHEY, CDR2 SMNVEV (reference sequence).

Points on this clone: At one end, the junction sequence differs from germline, possibly due to a read error. The J gene is TRBJ2-2, the V gene TRBV7-6; the match to TRBD1 covers 8 bases. This CDR3 has 15 residues. CDR1 SGHVS and CDR2 FNYEAQ come from the germline V gene. CDR3 protein: CASSLGQGNSGELFF. The DNA of the CDR3 is TGTGCCAGCAGCTTAGGACAGGGGAACTCCGGGGAGCTGTTTTTT.

V and J are TRBV7-2 and TRBJ2-4; D ambiguous. Germline V gene data show CDR1 as SGHTA and CDR2 as FQGNSA. The CDR3 totals 14 residues. The V and J ends lost 2 bases and 1 base respectively, with 6 bases between them. The CDR3 reads CASSLLRAKNIQYF. In nucleotides, the CDR3 is TGTGCCAGCAGCTTACTACGGGCCAAAAACATTCAGTACTTC.

The rearrangement uses TRBV30 and TRBJ1-2; D is uncertain. From germline, CDR1 is GTSNPN and CDR2 SVGIG (reference sequence). The CDR3 totals 14 residues. Trimming left V 0 bases short and J 1 base short, with 9 bases between. The CDR3 nucleotides read TGTGCCTGGAGTGTACTGGGCTTTAACTATGGCTACACCTTC. Translation: CAWSVLGFNYGYTF.